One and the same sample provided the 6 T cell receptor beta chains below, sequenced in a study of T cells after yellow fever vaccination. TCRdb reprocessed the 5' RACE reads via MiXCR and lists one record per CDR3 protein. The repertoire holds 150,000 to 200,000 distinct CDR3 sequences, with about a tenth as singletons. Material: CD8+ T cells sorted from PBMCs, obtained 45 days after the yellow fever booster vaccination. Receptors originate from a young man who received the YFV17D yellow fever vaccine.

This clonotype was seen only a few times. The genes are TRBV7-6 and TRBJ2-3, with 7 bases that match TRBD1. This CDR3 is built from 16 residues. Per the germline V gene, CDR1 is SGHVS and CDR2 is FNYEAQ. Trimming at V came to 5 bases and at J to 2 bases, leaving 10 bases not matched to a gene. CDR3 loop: CASSRGQMPPTDTQYF. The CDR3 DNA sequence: TGTGCCAGCAGCCGGGGACAGATGCCGCCCACAGATACGCAGTATTTT.

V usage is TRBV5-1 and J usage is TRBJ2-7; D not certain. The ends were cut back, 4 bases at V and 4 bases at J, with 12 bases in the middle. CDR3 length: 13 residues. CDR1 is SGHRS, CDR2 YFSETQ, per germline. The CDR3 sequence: CASSLRHDYEQYF. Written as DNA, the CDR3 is TGCGCCAGCAGCCTCCGTCATGATTACGAGCAGTACTTC.

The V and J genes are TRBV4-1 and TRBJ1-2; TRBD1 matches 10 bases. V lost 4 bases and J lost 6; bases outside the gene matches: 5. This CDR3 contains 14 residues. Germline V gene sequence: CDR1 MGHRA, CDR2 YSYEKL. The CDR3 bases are TGCGCCAGCAGCCCACCGACAGGGGGCCATGGCTACACCTTC. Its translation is CASSPPTGGHGYTF.

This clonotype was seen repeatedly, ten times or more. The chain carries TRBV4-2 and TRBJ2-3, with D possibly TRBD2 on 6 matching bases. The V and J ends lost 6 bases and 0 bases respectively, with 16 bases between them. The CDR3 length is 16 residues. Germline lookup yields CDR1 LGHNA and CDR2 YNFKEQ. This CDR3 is CASSQNAGSSTDTQYF. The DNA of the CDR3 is TGTGCCAGCAGTCAAAACGCCGGGAGTAGCACAGATACGCAGTATTTT.

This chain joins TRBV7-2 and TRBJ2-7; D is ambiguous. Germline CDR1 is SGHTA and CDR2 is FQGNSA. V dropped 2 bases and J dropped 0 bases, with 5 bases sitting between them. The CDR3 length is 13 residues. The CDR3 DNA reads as TGTGCCAGCAGCTTACAGAACTCCTACGAGCAGTACTTC. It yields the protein CASSLQNSYEQYF.

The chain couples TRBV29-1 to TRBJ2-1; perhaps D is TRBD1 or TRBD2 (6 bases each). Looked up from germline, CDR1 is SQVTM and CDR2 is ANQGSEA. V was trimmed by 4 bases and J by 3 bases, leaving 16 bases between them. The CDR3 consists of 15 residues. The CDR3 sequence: CSVGLGGVDYNEQFF. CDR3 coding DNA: TGCAGCGTTGGTTTGGGGGGCGTAGACTACAATGAGCAGTTCTTC.